This section outlines one TCR beta chain sequence together with its context. This sample was taken from a study of blood T cell repertoires in COVID-19. Study in general: COVID-19 samples, acute and convalescent, were from the United States, Italy and Spain. Sample material is recorded as cDNA or gDNA derived from T cells, B-cell-depleted T cells, or PBMCs.

Original data processing: Amplification from reference gene primers served as the basis for estimated nucleated cell counts. TCRdb's table, derived via immunoSEQ multiplex PCR, lists solely in-frame clones and lacks some. The V and J calls and clone size were taken over from that table, and D and trimming were inferred from the DNA. The repertoire consists of tens of thousands of clones, with roughly four fifths occurring once and the leading ten covering roughly 43%. Germline V gene lookup returns CDR1 SGDLS and CDR2 YYNGEE. Trimming cost V 5 bases and J 5 bases, with 11 bases left between them. CDR3 size: 14 residues.

The sequence was obtained from a woman older than 75 with acute or convalescent COVID-19. This chain connects TRBV9 to TRBJ1-6; perhaps TRBD1 as D (6 bases). Sequencing input: peripheral blood. CDR3 DNA: TGTGCCAGCAGGAGGACAGAGAATAATTCACCCCTCCACTTT. Its translation is CASRRTENNSPLHF. Combining the CDR3 with reference TRBV9 and TRBJ1-6 gives the whole variable domain DSGVTQTPKHLITATGQRVTLRCSPRSGDLSVYWYQQSLDQGLQFLIQYYNGEERAKGNILERFSAQQFPDLHSELNLSSLELGDSALYFCASRRTENNSPLHFGNGTRLTVT.